These 10 T cell receptor beta chains were all obtained from the same sample, sequenced in a study of PD-L1 blockade in urothelial cancer. Time point here: pretreatment peripheral blood. Sequencing was performed with immunoSEQ multiplex PCR; in TCRdb, only in-frame clones are kept and a portion is missing. The table has about 56,000 clones, 85% seen once; the top ten hold 15% to 19%. The input for sequencing was PBMCs, taken around atezolizumab (anti-PD-L1) treatment. The receptors derive from a man between 65 and 85 years old with urothelial cancer.

This chain uses TRBV30 with TRBJ1-2, with 10 nucleotides matching TRBD1. J lost 3 bases, V lost 4 bases, and 2 bases had no gene match. CDR3 size: 13 residues. The germline V gene has CDR1 GTSNPN and CDR2 SVGIG (reference sequence). CDR3 DNA: TGTGCCTGGAATGGACAGGGGGACTATGGCTACACCTTC. It yields the protein CAWNGQGDYGYTF.

Here the CDR3 reads CASSRTADSNQPQHF. As DNA, the CDR3 is TGTGCCAGTAGTAGAACCGCAGATAGCAATCAGCCCCAGCATTTT. The gene calls are TRBV19 and TRBJ1-5; no definite D call. The CDR3 extends over 15 amino acids. Looked up from germline, CDR1 is LNHDA and CDR2 is SQIVND (reference sequence). V lost 4 bases and J lost 0, with 10 bases in between.

This clone was seen a single time. The chain recombines TRBV6-5 with TRBJ2-1, with 10 bases lining up with TRBD2. The V gene's germline CDR1 is MNHEY and CDR2 SVGAGI. The trim removed 0 bases at V and 6 bases at J, leaving 5 bases unmatched. The CDR3 spans 16 residues. The CDR3 sequence is CASSYSEAGGTNEQFF. In nucleotides, the CDR3 is TGTGCCAGCAGTTACTCGGAAGCGGGAGGGACCAATGAGCAGTTCTTC.

This sequence joins TRBV2 and TRBJ2-1, with 9 nucleotides matching TRBD2. This CDR3 comprises 15 residues. Germline assignment: CDR1 SNHLY and CDR2 FYNNEI. V gave up 4 bases and J gave up 4 bases; unmatched junction bases: 5. In nucleotides, the CDR3 is TGTGCCAGCAGTGCAACGACTAGCGGATACAATGAGCAGTTCTTC. Protein sequence: CASSATTSGYNEQFF. Combining the CDR3 with reference TRBV2 and TRBJ2-1 gives the whole variable domain EPEVTQTPSHQVTQMGQEVILRCVPISNHLYFYWYRQILGQKVEFLVSFYNNEISEKSEIFDDQFSVERPDGSNFTLKIRSTKLEDSAMYFCASSATTSGYNEQFFGPGTRLTVL.

V gene TRBV5-1 combines with J gene TRBJ1-1, with D unresolved. The V and J ends lost 2 bases and 0 bases respectively, with 14 bases between them. The CDR3 covers 16 residues. Germline V lookup: CDR1 SGHRS, CDR2 YFSETQ. Here the CDR3 DNA reads TGCGCCAGCAGCTTTGCGGGCCCGACGGTGAACACTGAAGCTTTCTTT. Protein product: CASSFAGPTVNTEAFF. The variable domain in full, with the rest retrieved from reference TRBV5-1 and TRBJ1-1, is KAGVTQTPRYLIKTRGQQVTLSCSPISGHRSVSWYQQTPGQGLQFLFEYFSETQRNKGNFPGRFSGRQFSNSRSEMNVSTLELGDSALYLCASSFAGPTVNTEAFFGQGTRLTVV.

The rearrangement joins TRBV21-1 to TRBJ2-3; no check of the table's D call, TRBD2, against the DNA was made. TRBV21-1 is flagged as a pseudogene. This CDR3 has 12 amino acids. The chain's CDR3 is CASSVLTDTQYF. CDR3 sequence (DNA): TGTGCCAGCAGCGTACTCACAGATACGCAGTATTTT.

The rearrangement uses TRBV5-5 and TRBJ1-4, with a tentative D call TRBD1 (5 bases). Between the trimmed V and J ends, which lost 1 base and 0 bases, there was a span of 7 bases. Germline CDR1 SGHKS, CDR2 YYEKEE (reference sequence). The length of the CDR3 is 15 residues. The CDR3 loop is CASSLSQATNEKLFF. For the CDR3, the DNA is TGTGCCAGCAGCTTGTCACAGGCAACTAATGAAAAACTGTTTTTT. The complete variable domain, with remaining parts taken from reference TRBV5-5 and TRBJ1-4, reads DAGVTQSPTHLIKTRGQQVTLRCSPISGHKSVSWYQQVLGQGPQFIFQYYEKEERGRGNFPDRFSARQFPNYSSELNVNALLLGDSALYLCASSLSQATNEKLFFGSGTQLSVL.

The V and J genes are TRBV14 and TRBJ2-2, with TRBD1 as a possible D gene (6 bases). Trimming stripped 8 bases from V and 4 bases from J, with 14 bases between. Germline values: CDR1 SGHDN, CDR2 FVKESK. The CDR3 has 14 amino acids. CDR3 nucleotide sequence: TGTGCCAGCCCTGAAAAAGGGGGCACCGGGGAGCTGTTTTTT. This gives the protein CASPEKGGTGELFF.

This clone is a singleton in its sample. The gene calls are TRBV5-6 and TRBJ1-1, with D unclear. Germline assignment: CDR1 SGHDT and CDR2 YYEEEE. V lost 2 bases and J lost 2, with 4 bases in between. The CDR3 spans 12 residues. The CDR3 sequence is CASSFINTEAFF. CDR3 bases: TGTGCCAGCAGCTTCATCAACACTGAAGCTTTCTTT.

The sample holds a few counts of this clone. The chain has TRBV19 and TRBJ2-7; unclear D gene. The CDR3 length is 15 residues. The V gene's germline CDR1 is LNHDA and CDR2 SQIVND (reference sequence). V was pared by 3 bases and J by 2 bases, with 14 bases between. CDR3 amino acids: CASSMAHYAPYEQYF. For the CDR3, the DNA is TGTGCCAGTAGTATGGCACACTACGCTCCCTACGAGCAGTACTTC.